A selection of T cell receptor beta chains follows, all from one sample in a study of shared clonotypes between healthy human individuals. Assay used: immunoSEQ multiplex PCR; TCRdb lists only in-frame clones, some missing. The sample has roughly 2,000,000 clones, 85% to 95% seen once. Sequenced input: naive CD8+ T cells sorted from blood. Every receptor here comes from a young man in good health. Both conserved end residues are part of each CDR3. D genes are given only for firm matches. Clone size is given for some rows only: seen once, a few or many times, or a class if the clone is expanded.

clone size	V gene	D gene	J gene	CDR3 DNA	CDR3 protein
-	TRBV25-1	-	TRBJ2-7	TGTGCCAGCAGTGCGGGTAGCCCCATGGGGCAGTACTTC	CASSAGSPMGQYF
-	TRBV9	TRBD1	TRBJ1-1	TGTGCCAGCAGCGACGAGGGGGCTGGCACTGAAGCTTTCTTT	CASSDEGAGTEAFF
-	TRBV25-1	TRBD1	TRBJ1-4	TGTGCCAGCAGGGACAGGGGCTTCGAGGCAACAAATGAAAAACTGTTTTTT	CASRDRGFEATNEKLFF
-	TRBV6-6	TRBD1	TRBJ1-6	TGTGCCAGCAGTCAGGACAGGAGCTCCTATAATTCACCCCTCCACTTT	CASSQDRSSYNSPLHF
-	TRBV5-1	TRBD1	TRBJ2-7	TGCGCCAGCAGCCAGCTCCCGGGACAGGGTATCTACGAGCAGTACTTC	CASSQLPGQGIYEQYF
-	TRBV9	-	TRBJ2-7	TGTGCCAGCAGCGTAGGCCAAACATCGTCCTACGAGCAGTACTTC	CASSVGQTSSYEQYF
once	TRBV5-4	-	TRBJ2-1	TGTGCCAGCAGCCCCCTGACGGGACCGATGAAAAATGAGCAGTTCTTC	CASSPLTGPMKNEQFF
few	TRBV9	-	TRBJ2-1	TGTGCCAGCAGCGTAGAAGGCTCCTACAATGAGCAGTTCTTC	CASSVEGSYNEQFF
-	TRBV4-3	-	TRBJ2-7	TGCGCCAGCAGCCAAGATTATCTTGCGGGAGAGCAGTACTTC	CASSQDYLAGEQYF
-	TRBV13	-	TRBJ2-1	TGTGCCAGCAGCTTTCCCTCCGGGGATGAGGGCAATGAGCAGTTCTTC	CASSFPSGDEGNEQFF
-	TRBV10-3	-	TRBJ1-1	TGTGCCACGATACAGGGCGACACTGAAGCTTTCTTT	CATIQGDTEAFF
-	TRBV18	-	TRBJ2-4	TGTGCCAGCTCACCAACAGGACTTGAACAGTACTTC	CASSPTGLEQYF
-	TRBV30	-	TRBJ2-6	TGTGCCTTATCTCTGGAGGGCTCTGGGGCCAACGTCCTGACTTTC	CALSLEGSGANVLTF
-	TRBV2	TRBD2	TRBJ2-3	TGTGCCAGCAGTGACCCGCGGGCTAGCGGGGGGGCCGGGACAGATACGCAGTATTTT	CASSDPRASGGAGTDTQYF
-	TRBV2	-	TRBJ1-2	TGTGCCAGCAGTGAAGCAGAGGGGGGGTATGGCTACACCTTC	CASSEAEGGYGYTF
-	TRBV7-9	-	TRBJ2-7	TGTGCCAGCAGCTCGGCCAGGTACTACGAGCAGTACTTC	CASSSARYYEQYF
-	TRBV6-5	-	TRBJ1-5	TGTGCCAGCAGCCGAAACGCCGAAAGACGTGGGCCCCAGCATTTT	CASSRNAERRGPQHF
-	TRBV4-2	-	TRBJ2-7	TGTGCCAGCAGCCTAGGAATAGGGTCCTACGAGCAGTACTTC	CASSLGIGSYEQYF
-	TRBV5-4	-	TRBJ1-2	TGTGCCAGCAGCTTCGAAAGCTGGGATGTTAACTATGGCTACACCTTC	CASSFESWDVNYGYTF
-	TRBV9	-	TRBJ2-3	TGTGCCAGCAGCGTGGGTGGTCTGGCAGATACGCAGTATTTT	CASSVGGLADTQYF
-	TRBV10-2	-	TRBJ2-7	TGCGCCAGCAGTGAGTCAACGACTAGTCACGAGCAGTACTTC	CASSESTTSHEQYF
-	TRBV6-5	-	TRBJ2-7	TGTGCCAGCAGTTACTCGGGGAGTCTTCAACGACACGAGCAGTACTTC	CASSYSGSLQRHEQYF
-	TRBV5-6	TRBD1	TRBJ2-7	TGTGCCAGCAGCGAGTCACAGGGGACCTACGAGCAGTACTTC	CASSESQGTYEQYF
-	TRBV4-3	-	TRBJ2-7	TGCGCCAGCAGCCAAGAGTGGGCAGGGGAAAGCTACGAGCAGTACTTC	CASSQEWAGESYEQYF
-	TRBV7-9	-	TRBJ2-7	TGTGCCAGCAGCTTAGCGGCAGCTTCCTACGAGCAGTACTTC	CASSLAAASYEQYF
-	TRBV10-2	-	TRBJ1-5	TGCGCCAGCAGTGAGTCAGAGGGTCAGCCCCAGCATTTT	CASSESEGQPQHF
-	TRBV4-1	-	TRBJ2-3	TGCGCCAGCAGCCAAGATAGGGGGGTTTGGTCAGATACGCAGTATTTT	CASSQDRGVWSDTQYF
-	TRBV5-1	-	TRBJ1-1	TGCGCCAGCAGCTGGGTGTCTGCGGACACTGAAGCTTTCTTT	CASSWVSADTEAFF
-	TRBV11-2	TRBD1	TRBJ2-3	TGTGCCAGCAGCCCGACCCGGGACAGGGGAAGCACAGATACGCAGTATTTT	CASSPTRDRGSTDTQYF
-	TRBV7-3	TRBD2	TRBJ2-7	TGTGCCAGCAGCGAAAGCGGGGGGGACTCCTACGAGCAGTACTTC	CASSESGGDSYEQYF
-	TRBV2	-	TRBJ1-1	TGTGCCAGCAGCGAAGTAGGGGGGGCGTGGACTGAAGCTTTCTTT	CASSEVGGAWTEAFF
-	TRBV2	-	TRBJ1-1	TGTGCCAGCAGTGAAGGGCTGGCTGAAGCTTTCTTT	CASSEGLAEAFF
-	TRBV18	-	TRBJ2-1	TGTGCCAGCTCACCACCGAAGGATGAGCAGTTCTTC	CASSPPKDEQFF
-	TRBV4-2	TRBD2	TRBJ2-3	TGTGCCAGCAGCCAAGTCGTTCCCGTGGCGGGGGGGCACACAGATACGCAGTATTTT	CASSQVVPVAGGHTDTQYF
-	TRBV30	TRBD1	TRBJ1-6	TGTGCCTGGTGGGACCCGACAGGGAATAATTCACCCCTCCACTTT	CAWWDPTGNNSPLHF
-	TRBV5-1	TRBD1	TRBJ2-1	TGCGCCAGCAGCTTGGCCGGGACAGGGGGTGGATTGGCCTTATACAATGAGCAGTTCTTC	CASSLAGTGGGLALYNEQFF
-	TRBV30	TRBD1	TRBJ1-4	TGTGCCTGGAGTGTAGGTCAGGGGGCAAGGGAAAAACTGTTTTTT	CAWSVGQGAREKLFF
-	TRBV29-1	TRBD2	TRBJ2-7	TGCAGCGTTGAAGACCCAGGACTAGCGGGAGTATCGCAGTACTTC	CSVEDPGLAGVSQYF
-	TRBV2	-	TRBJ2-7	TGTGCCAGCAGTGAAGAGGCGATCTCCTACGAGCAGTACTTC	CASSEEAISYEQYF
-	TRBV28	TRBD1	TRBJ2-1	TGTGCCAGCAGAACGCCCGGGACAGGGGTTGAGAATGAGCAGTTCTTC	CASRTPGTGVENEQFF
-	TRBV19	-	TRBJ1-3	TGTGCCAGTAGTACCGGGGCTGATGGAAACACCATATATTTT	CASSTGADGNTIYF
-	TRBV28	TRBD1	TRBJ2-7	TGTGCCAGCACCTCGGGACAGGGAGCCTACGAGCAGTACTTC	CASTSGQGAYEQYF
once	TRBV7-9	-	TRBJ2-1	TGTGCCAGCCACACCGGTAGTGAGCAGTTCTTC	CASHTGSEQFF
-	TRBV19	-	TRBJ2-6	TGTGCCAGTAGCCACTACGACGAGGGGTACTCTGGGGCCAACGTCCTGACTTTC	CASSHYDEGYSGANVLTF
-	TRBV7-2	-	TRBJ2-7	TGTGCCAGCAGCTGGGGGCAGACCTACGAGCAGTACTTC	CASSWGQTYEQYF
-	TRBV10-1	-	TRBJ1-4	TGCGCCAGCGCCGAGGGACCACTTAATGAAAAACTGTTTTTT	CASAEGPLNEKLFF
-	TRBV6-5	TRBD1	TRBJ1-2	TGTGCCAGCAGCGGGTCCGGGACAGCCTATGGCTACACCTTC	CASSGSGTAYGYTF